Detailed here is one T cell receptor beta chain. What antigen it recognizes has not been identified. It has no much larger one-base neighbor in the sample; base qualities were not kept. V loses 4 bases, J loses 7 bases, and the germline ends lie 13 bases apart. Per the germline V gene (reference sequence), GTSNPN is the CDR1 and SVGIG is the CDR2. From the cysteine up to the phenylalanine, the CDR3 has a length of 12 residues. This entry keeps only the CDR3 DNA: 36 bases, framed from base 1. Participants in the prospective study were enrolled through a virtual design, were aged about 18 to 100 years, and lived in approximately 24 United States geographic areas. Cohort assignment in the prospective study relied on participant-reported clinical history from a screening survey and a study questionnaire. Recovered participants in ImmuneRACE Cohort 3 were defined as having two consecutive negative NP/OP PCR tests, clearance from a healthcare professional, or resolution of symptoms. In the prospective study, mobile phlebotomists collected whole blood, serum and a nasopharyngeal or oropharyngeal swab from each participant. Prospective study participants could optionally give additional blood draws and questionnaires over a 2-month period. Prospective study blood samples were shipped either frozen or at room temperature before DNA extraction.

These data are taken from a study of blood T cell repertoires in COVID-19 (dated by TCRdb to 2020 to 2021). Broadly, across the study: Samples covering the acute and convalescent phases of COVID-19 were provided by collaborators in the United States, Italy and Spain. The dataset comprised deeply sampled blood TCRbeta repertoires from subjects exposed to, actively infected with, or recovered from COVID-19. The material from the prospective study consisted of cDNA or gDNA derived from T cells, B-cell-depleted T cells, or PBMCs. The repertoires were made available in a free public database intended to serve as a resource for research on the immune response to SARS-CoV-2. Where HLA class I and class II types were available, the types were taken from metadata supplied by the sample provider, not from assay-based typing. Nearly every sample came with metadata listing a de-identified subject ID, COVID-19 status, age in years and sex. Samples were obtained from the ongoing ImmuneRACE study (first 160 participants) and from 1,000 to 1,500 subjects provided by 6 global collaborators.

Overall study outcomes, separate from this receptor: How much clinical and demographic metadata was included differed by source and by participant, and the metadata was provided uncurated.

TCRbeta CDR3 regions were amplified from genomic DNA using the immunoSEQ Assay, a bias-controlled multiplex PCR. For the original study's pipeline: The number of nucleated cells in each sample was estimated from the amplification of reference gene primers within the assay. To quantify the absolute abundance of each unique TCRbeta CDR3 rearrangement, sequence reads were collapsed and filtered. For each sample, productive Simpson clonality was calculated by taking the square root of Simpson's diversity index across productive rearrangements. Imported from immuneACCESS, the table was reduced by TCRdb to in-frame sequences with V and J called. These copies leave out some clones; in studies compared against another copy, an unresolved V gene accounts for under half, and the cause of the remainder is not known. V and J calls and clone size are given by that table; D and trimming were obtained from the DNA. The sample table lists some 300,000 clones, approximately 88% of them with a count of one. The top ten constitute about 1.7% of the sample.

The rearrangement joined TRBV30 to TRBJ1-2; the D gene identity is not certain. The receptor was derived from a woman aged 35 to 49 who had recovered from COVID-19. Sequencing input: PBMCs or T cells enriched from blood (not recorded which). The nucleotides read TGTGCCTGGATCGAGGGTGCACTTGGCTACACCTTC. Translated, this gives CAWIEGALGYTF.